This TCR beta chain derives from a study of blood T cells in healthy people across ages. Study outcomes and limitations: Estimates drawn from one million T cells were deemed to understate diversity. Per million T cells, TCR beta diversity dropped about linearly as age rose.

Points on this clonotype: Its antigen is as yet unknown.

Investigators took 9.5 to 10 milliliters of peripheral blood from every donor. Each sample provided at least 5.5 micrograms of extracted total RNA. CDR1 and CDR2 from the germline V gene are SGHTA and FQGNSA. The CDR3 is made up of 14 amino acids. With 5 bases removed from V and 4 bases from J, the gap between germline ends came to 14 bases. A J-beta primer mix and a sample-barcoded 5' primer were used in a second PCR of about 7 to 12 cycles. TCRdb used MiXCR to reprocess the 5' RACE reads, holding one entry per CDR3 protein. Of 700,000 to 850,000 distinct CDR3 sequences listed, under 40% are singletons.

The gene calls are TRBV7-2 and TRBJ1-1; D remains unclear. Specimen: blood. This sequence was found in a young man in good health. CDR3: CASSPGQASTEAFF. The CDR3 region has the DNA TGTGCCAGCAGCCCAGGTCAGGCGAGCACTGAAGCTTTCTTT.